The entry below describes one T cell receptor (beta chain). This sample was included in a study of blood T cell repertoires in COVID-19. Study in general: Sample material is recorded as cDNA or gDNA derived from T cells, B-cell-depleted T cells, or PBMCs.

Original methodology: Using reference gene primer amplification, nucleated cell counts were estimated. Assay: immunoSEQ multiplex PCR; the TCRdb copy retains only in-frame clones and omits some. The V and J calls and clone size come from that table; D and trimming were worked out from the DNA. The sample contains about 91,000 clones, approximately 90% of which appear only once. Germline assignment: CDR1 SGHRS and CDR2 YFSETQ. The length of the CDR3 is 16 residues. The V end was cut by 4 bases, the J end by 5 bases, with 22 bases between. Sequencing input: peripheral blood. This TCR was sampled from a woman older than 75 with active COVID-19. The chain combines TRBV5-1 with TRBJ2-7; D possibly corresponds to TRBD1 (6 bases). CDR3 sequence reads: CASSPQGNRGIDEQYF. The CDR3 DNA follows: TGCGCCAGCAGCCCTCAGGGGAATCGGGGAATAGACGAGCAGTACTTC.